The clone carrying this T cell receptor (beta chain) occurred once. Its antigen is unidentified. This entry belongs to a study of identifying expanded T cells in peripheral blood. Study outcomes and limitations: Clone count variance between roughly 2-week samples rose with total template count.

V was trimmed by 3 bases and J by 1 base, leaving 13 bases between them. CDR1 and CDR2 from the germline V gene are LNHDA and SQIVND (reference sequence). This CDR3 contains 16 residues. TCRdb's table, derived via immunoSEQ multiplex PCR, lists solely in-frame clones and lacks some. This table has around 100,000 clones, around 88% appearing once. No infections or other immune events were documented during collection. This sequence was found in a person aged 18 to 75 in good health. The chain carries TRBV19 and TRBJ2-1, with a tentative D call TRBD2 (6 bases). Sequencing input: blood. The CDR3 spells CASSMGTLRSYNEQFF. In DNA form, the CDR3 reads TGTGCCAGTAGTATGGGGACTCTCCGTTCCTACAATGAGCAGTTCTTC.